This TCR beta chain was documented in a study of T cells in Graves' hyperthyroidism and ophthalmopathy. The wider study: Peripheral blood was obtained at initial diagnosis, preceding any treatment.

The source of the PBMCs was less than 12 ml of fresh peripheral blood. V lost 8 bases, J lost 3 bases, and 8 bases stayed unmatched. Germline CDR1 and CDR2: SNHLY and FYNNEI. The CDR3 spans 16 residues. This clonotype was seen just once. TCR beta CDR3 sequences were amplified from RNA transcripts. The TCR CDR3 first-round RT-PCR relied on the HTBI primer set. TCRdb independently ran MiXCR on the multiplex PCR reads; one entry per CDR3 protein. The profile covers over 700,000 distinct CDR3 sequences, with around 38% appearing a single time and roughly 8.3% taken by the ten largest. The receptor's source is a man in his late teens or twenties with Graves' hyperthyroidism. The gene calls are TRBV2 and TRBJ2-6; 9 bases match TRBD1. The specimen sequenced was blood. The CDR3 DNA sequence: TGTGCCAGCTCACCACGACAGGGGGTTGGGGCCAACGTCCTGACTTTC. Translation gives CASSPRQGVGANVLTF.